This T cell receptor beta chain stems from a study of T cell changes during pregnancy in multiple sclerosis (dated by TCRdb to between 2018 and 2020). Concerning the study at large: In women with multiple sclerosis, the researchers looked at how the T cell repertoire shifted as pregnancy progressed.

Germline trimming: 8 bases from V, 8 bases from J; junction bases outside gene matches: 11. The CDR3, cysteine through phenylalanine, is 13 amino acids long. The sequence is cut down to CDR3 DNA, 39 bases in frame from base 1. Reading the germline V gene gives CDR1 ENHRY and CDR2 SYGVKD. On this clone: The clone's antigen remains unknown. Per-nucleotide qualities are absent, and no much larger clonotype sits a single base away.

The library was obtained by the immunoSEQ multiplex PCR assay. TCRdb holds this immuneACCESS table with in-frame rearrangements only. Some clones are missing; in checked studies, unresolved V genes explain under half, and the rest has no known cause. In all, the sample holds some 64,000 clones, and 85% to 90% of those were seen once. Approximately 1% of the sample rests with the top ten. This TCR derives from a female donor in good health, enrolled as a control in a pregnancy study. The chain is encoded by TRBV10-3 joined to TRBJ1-2; 7 middle bases align to TRBD1. The specimen was peripheral blood, collected in the first trimester of pregnancy. The nucleotide sequence reads TGTGCCATCGGACCCCGACAGGGTCACGGCTACACCTTC. Translated, it gives CAIGPRQGHGYTF.